This T cell receptor beta chain was sequenced during a study of blood T cell repertoires in COVID-19. Method: immunoSEQ multiplex PCR; TCRdb's copy keeps in-frame clones and lacks some. The data contain over 150,000 clones, 85% of them seen just once; the ten biggest clones take up around 6.2%. This CDR3 is 18 amino acids long. The study counted Cohort 3 donors as recovered given two negative PCRs, clearance, or symptom resolution. V and J are TRBV21-1 and TRBJ2-2; the table's D call, TRBD1, was not checked against the DNA. TRBV21-1 is a known pseudogene. Sample: PBMCs or T cells enriched from blood (not recorded which). The origin of this receptor is a man aged 35 to 55 who had recovered from COVID-19. The CDR3 spells CASSKSETGTARHGELFF. The CDR3 DNA is TGTGCCAGCAGCAAATCGGAGACCGGGACAGCTCGTCACGGGGAGCTGTTTTTT.